These 14 T cell receptor beta chains share one sample of origin, sequenced in a study of cytomegalovirus exposure and HLA in healthy donors. Vbeta (60) and Jbeta (13) primers were used in the PCR. Some clones are missing from TCRdb's copy, which holds only in-frame ones; the method was immunoSEQ multiplex PCR. The sample consists of 200,000 to 250,000 clones, about two thirds of them appearing once. Material for sequencing was PBMCs. These receptors all stem from a middle-aged man in good health and CMV-seropositive.

In this sample, this clone turned up a few times. The DNA of the CDR3 is TGTGCCAGCAGCTTACAGGATGGAACTGAAGCTTTCTTT. Translated: CASSLQDGTEAFF. The chain links TRBV7-9 to TRBJ1-1; D is ambiguous. This CDR3 is 13 amino acids long. Trimming stripped 2 bases from V and 5 bases from J, with 9 bases between. CDR1 SEHNR and CDR2 FQNEAQ come from the germline V gene (reference sequence).

The chain links TRBV7-6 to TRBJ1-4, with D possibly matching TRBD1 (5 bases). Germline V gene lookup returns CDR1 SGHVS and CDR2 FNYEAQ. The CDR3 loop spans 17 amino acids. V was shortened by 3 bases and J by 10 bases, with 24 bases between the two germline ends. The CDR3 is CASSLGRGFGVYGKLFF. CDR3 bases: TGTGCCAGCAGCTTGGGGCGGGGGTTTGGAGTATACGGAAAACTGTTTTTT.

Turning to this clone: This sample includes further DNA sequences coding for the same CDR3. V and J are TRBV5-4 and TRBJ1-2; D remains ambiguous. Germline assignment: CDR1 SGHNT and CDR2 YYREEE (reference sequence). The CDR3 has 15 residues. V gave up 2 bases and J gave up 4 bases, with 15 bases separating them. The DNA for the CDR3 is TGTGCCAGCAGCTTCATAGCAGAACCCCCCTATGGCTACACCTTC. Protein product: CASSFIAEPPYGYTF.

The chain links TRBV29-1 to TRBJ2-1, with D tentatively TRBD2 (5 bases). The CDR3 consists of 12 residues. Germline V gene lookup returns CDR1 SQVTM and CDR2 ANQGSEA. The V and J ends lost 7 bases and 5 bases respectively, with 12 bases between them. This CDR3 is CSARPGDNEQFF. CDR3 DNA sequence: TGCAGCGCGAGGCCCGGGGACAATGAGCAGTTCTTC.

The V call is TRBV12-5, the J call TRBJ1-2; 7 bases agree with TRBD1. Losses at the gene ends were 6 bases for V and 2 bases for J; bases not matched to a gene: 3. The germline V gene has CDR1 LGHNT and CDR2 FRNRAP. This CDR3 comprises 13 residues. CDR3 loop: CASGLQGNYGYTF. The CDR3 nucleotides are TGTGCTAGTGGACTACAGGGGAACTATGGCTACACCTTC.

The rearrangement uses TRBV7-5 and TRBJ1-5; the table's D call, TRBD1, was not checked against the DNA. TRBV7-5 is noted as a pseudogene. The CDR3 has 13 amino acids. CDR3 sequence (DNA): TGTGTCAGAGGAGGACAGAGTAATCAGCCCCAGCATTTT. Its translation is CVRGGQSNQPQHF.

This chain connects TRBV19 to TRBJ2-2; 14 bases line up with TRBD2. The CDR3 is 19 residues long. With V trimmed by 7 bases and J by 2 bases, 12 bases remained unmatched. Per the germline V gene, CDR1 is LNHDA and CDR2 is SQIVND (reference sequence). CDR3 sequence (DNA): TGTGCCAGTACCTCGACTAGCGGGGGGGCCTCGGGAAACACCGGGGAGCTGTTTTTT. It translates to CASTSTSGGASGNTGELFF.

The rearrangement links TRBV5-4 to TRBJ2-5; 7 bases are shared with TRBD1. Judging by the DNA end, TRBJ2-7 fits better; the J call may be wrong. Germline CDR1 and CDR2: SGHNT and YYREEE (reference sequence). The CDR3 length is 15 residues. CDR3 sequence (DNA): TGTGCCAGCAGCCCCTCGGGACAGCAAACCTACGAGCAGTACTTC. Translated, it gives CASSPSGQQTYEQYF.

This clone was found a few times. This rearrangement joins TRBV6-6 to TRBJ1-5; no clear D. The CDR3 is 14 residues long. Trimming removed 6 bases at V and 0 bases at J, with 9 bases between. From germline, CDR1 is MNHNY and CDR2 SVGAGI (reference sequence). DNA for the CDR3: TGTGCCAGCAGCCAGAAATATAGCAATCAGCCCCAGCATTTT. Its translation: CASSQKYSNQPQHF.

This clone has only one observation. The genes are TRBV4-2 and TRBJ2-5, with TRBD1 matching over 8 bases. Matching the DNA end better, TRBJ2-7 makes the J call doubtful. Per germline, CDR1 LGHNA and CDR2 YNFKEQ. The CDR3 contains 18 residues. The chain's CDR3 is CASSQDLQGDQHTYEQYF. The CDR3 DNA follows: TGTGCCAGCAGCCAAGACCTACAGGGGGATCAACACACCTACGAGCAGTACTTC.

The rearrangement joins TRBV6-1 to TRBJ2-7, with TRBD2 identical over 8 bases. V lost 4 bases to trimming and J lost 10 bases; unmatched junction nucleotides: 9. The CDR3 contains 13 residues. The germline V gene encodes CDR1 MNHNS and CDR2 SASEGT. The CDR3 DNA follows: TGTGCCAGCAGTGGCAGCGGGGGACCCTCCCAGTACTTC. It is translated as CASSGSGGPSQYF.

The chain joins TRBV4-1 to TRBJ2-5, with D possibly matching TRBD1 (6 bases). Germline CDR1 and CDR2: MGHRA and YSYEKL. CDR3 length equals 15 residues. Trimming removed 0 bases at V and 5 bases at J, with 13 bases between. CDR3 sequence reads: CASSQEQGGVETQYF. The CDR3 nucleotides read TGCGCCAGCAGCCAAGAACAGGGTGGCGTGGAGACCCAGTACTTC.

The chain has TRBV5-4 and TRBJ2-4; 8 bases are a match to TRBD1. The CDR3 is 12 amino acids. Germline loops: CDR1 SGHNT, CDR2 YYREEE (reference sequence). The V and J ends lost 3 bases and 13 bases, in that order; junction bases with no gene match: 6. In DNA, the CDR3 is TGTGCCAGCAGCTCCCCCGGGACAGGCCAGTACTTC. Encoded protein: CASSSPGTGQYF.

This clone was found once. The chain couples TRBV4-1 to TRBJ2-3, with D possibly being TRBD2 (6 bases). Germline V gives CDR1 MGHRA, CDR2 YSYEKL. Trimming took 4 bases from V and 6 from J, leaving 17 bases between them. This CDR3 has 15 residues. The CDR3 is CASSLVGGRADTQYF. In DNA, the CDR3 is TGCGCCAGCAGCCTAGTAGGAGGGCGCGCGGATACGCAGTATTTT.